This T cell receptor beta chain was observed in a study of neoadjuvant anti-PD-1 for oral cavity cancer. The time point here: after neoadjuvant nivolumab, at surgical resection. The repertoire was sequenced with immunoSEQ multiplex PCR; TCRdb's copy has only in-frame clones and lacks some. The top ten hold over 2% of the sample, which has over 13,000 clones, under 75% seen once. CDR3 length: 14 residues. CDR1 and CDR2 (germline): LNHDA, SQIVND (reference sequence). V dropped 1 base and J dropped 4 bases, with 8 bases sitting between them. This receptor was obtained from a person between 40 and 80 years old with oral cavity squamous cell carcinoma. The V gene is TRBV19, the J gene TRBJ1-5, with D hard to call. The specimen was PBMCs, collected after nivolumab (anti-PD-1) treatment. The CDR3 DNA is TGTGCCAGTAGTATAGTTCCAGATAATCAGCCCCAGCATTTT. Translation: CASSIVPDNQPQHF.